These 20 T cell receptor beta chains were sequenced from one sample in a study of T cell changes during pregnancy in multiple sclerosis. Sequencing was performed with immunoSEQ multiplex PCR; in TCRdb, only in-frame clones are kept and a portion is missing. The repertoire holds approximately 61,000 clones, with nearly 90% as singletons. This sample comprised peripheral blood, obtained in the first trimester of pregnancy. These receptors came from a female donor with multiple sclerosis, enrolled in a pregnancy study.

The rearrangement uses TRBV4-1 and TRBJ1-1; D not resolved. CDR1 is MGHRA, CDR2 YSYEKL, per germline. Trimming took off 2 bases at V and 8 bases at J, with 12 bases between the two ends. The CDR3 contains 13 residues. CDR3 DNA: TGCGCCAGCAGCCAAATGCAAGCGGGCGAAGCTTTCTTT. It yields the protein CASSQMQAGEAFF.

The chain joins TRBV7-8 to TRBJ1-1, with 8 bases matching TRBD1. Looked up from germline, CDR1 is SGHVS and CDR2 is FQNEAQ. This CDR3 has 21 amino acids. The V segment lost 5 bases and the J segment 1 base; nucleotides outside the gene matches: 24. The CDR3 here is CASSLPRRQGNRVSTNTEAFF. CDR3 nucleotide sequence: TGTGCCAGCAGCCTCCCGCGGAGACAGGGGAACAGGGTCTCTACGAACACTGAAGCTTTCTTT.

This chain links TRBV2 with TRBJ1-5, with 7 bases that match TRBD1. This CDR3 contains 15 residues. CDR1 is SNHLY, CDR2 FYNNEI, per germline. The V gene end was trimmed by 10 bases and the J gene end by 3 bases; junction bases not matched to a gene: 12. The CDR3 here is CAIKGSGGDNQPQHF. CDR3 coding DNA: TGTGCCATCAAGGGGTCAGGGGGAGACAATCAGCCCCAGCATTTT.

This chain uses TRBV9 with TRBJ2-3; TRBD2 matches at 7 bases. With 0 bases clipped from V and 6 bases from J, the junction kept 4 bases outside the gene matches. The CDR3 has 14 residues. Germline V gene sequence: CDR1 SGDLS, CDR2 YYNGEE. CDR3 sequence (DNA): TGTGCCAGCAGCGTAGGACTCGGGGGGGATACGCAGTATTTT. Amino acids: CASSVGLGGDTQYF.

The V call is TRBV4-1, the J call TRBJ1-2, with TRBD1 matching 7 bases. The V segment lost 2 bases and the J segment 3 bases; nucleotides outside the gene matches: 3. Germline assignment: CDR1 MGHRA and CDR2 YSYEKL. CDR3 length: 14 amino acids. CDR3 residues: CASSQSGTDYGYTF. In nucleotides, the CDR3 is TGCGCCAGCAGCCAATCCGGGACAGACTATGGCTACACCTTC.

This clone came up once. The chain has TRBV5-1 and TRBJ1-2, with D maybe TRBD1 (6 bases). CDR1 and CDR2 from the germline V gene are SGHRS and YFSETQ. The CDR3 is 15 amino acids. The V and J ends lost 4 bases and 7 bases respectively, with 20 bases between them. CDR3 sequence: CASSRGSGDETGYTF. The CDR3 bases are TGCGCCAGCAGCAGGGGGTCAGGGGATGAGACTGGCTACACCTTC.

The chain combines TRBV5-6 with TRBJ2-5; D remains unclear. Looked up from germline, CDR1 is SGHDT and CDR2 is YYEEEE. This CDR3 is built from 13 residues. V lost 0 bases to trimming and J lost 4 bases, with 7 bases between them. The CDR3: CASSLVVLETQYF. The CDR3 bases are TGTGCCAGCAGCTTGGTTGTATTAGAGACCCAGTACTTC.

V usage is TRBV2 and J usage is TRBJ2-7; 12 nucleotides match TRBD2. The length of the CDR3 is 14 residues. J was trimmed by 6 bases and V by 8 bases; bases with no gene match: 8. In germline, CDR1 is SNHLY, CDR2 FYNNEI. The CDR3 is CASQSSGRAGEQYF. In nucleotides, the CDR3 is TGTGCCAGCCAATCTAGCGGGAGGGCCGGCGAGCAGTACTTC.

This chain joins TRBV28 and TRBJ2-3; maybe TRBD2 (6 bases). The CDR3 runs 15 residues. Per germline, CDR1 MDHEN and CDR2 SYDVKM. V gave up 2 bases and J gave up 3 bases, with 12 bases separating them. CDR3 coding DNA: TGTGCCAGCAGTTTAAGGAGGGGTCAAACAGATACGCAGTATTTT. This encodes CASSLRRGQTDTQYF.

CDR3: CASSEEGVTGELFF. The CDR3, as DNA: TGTGCCAGCAGTGAAGAAGGGGTAACCGGGGAGCTGTTTTTT. This chain connects TRBV2 to TRBJ2-2; D may be TRBD1 (5 bases). This CDR3 has 14 amino acids. Per the germline V gene, CDR1 is SNHLY and CDR2 is FYNNEI. Deletions cut 1 base from V and 5 bases from J, with 8 bases between.

J is TRBJ1-1 and V is TRBV27; TRBD1 matches at 10 bases. The trim removed 8 bases at V and 5 bases at J, leaving 8 bases unmatched. CDR3 length: 14 residues. In germline, CDR1 is MNHEY, CDR2 SMNVEV (reference sequence). CDR3 protein: CASVQTGGRTEAFF. CDR3 sequence (DNA): TGTGCCAGCGTCCAGACAGGGGGCCGGACTGAAGCTTTCTTT.

The chain is built from TRBV6-5 and TRBJ1-5; no clear D. The germline CDR1 and CDR2 sequences are MNHEY and SVGAGI. With 4 bases removed from V and 3 bases from J, the gap between germline ends came to 10 bases. CDR3 size: 14 residues. The CDR3 loop reads CASSLKQNNQPQHF. CDR3 in DNA: TGTGCCAGCAGTTTAAAACAGAACAATCAGCCCCAGCATTTT.

This chain uses TRBV2 with TRBJ2-2; unclear D gene. Trimming took off 1 base at V and 1 base at J, with 10 bases between the two ends. The length of the CDR3 is 16 residues. The V gene's germline CDR1 is SNHLY and CDR2 FYNNEI. CDR3 sequence: CASSEVGSENTGELFF. As DNA, the CDR3 is TGTGCCAGCAGTGAAGTAGGAAGCGAGAACACCGGGGAGCTGTTTTTT.

This clone was observed once. Written as DNA, the CDR3 is TGTGCCAGCAGCGTAGTCAGCGGGGGGGGGAGTGAGCAGTTCTTC. Translation gives CASSVVSGGGSEQFF. V is TRBV9 and J is TRBJ2-1; 10 bases are a match to TRBD2. Trimming at V came to 0 bases and at J to 9 bases, leaving 6 bases not matched to a gene. Per germline, CDR1 SGDLS and CDR2 YYNGEE. The CDR3 runs 15 residues.

The V gene is TRBV6-1, the J gene TRBJ1-2; TRBD1 agrees at 8 bases. Unmatched junction bases numbered 7, after V lost 3 bases and J lost 4 bases. The CDR3 spans 15 residues. Germline V gene lookup returns CDR1 MNHNS and CDR2 SASEGT. DNA of the CDR3: TGTGCCAGCAGTGAGGCGCAGGGGGCGGCCTATGGCTACACCTTC. Translation: CASSEAQGAAYGYTF.

The V and J genes are TRBV6-1 and TRBJ1-2; possible D gene TRBD1, 5 bases. Trimming took off 0 bases at V and 2 bases at J, with 19 bases between the two ends. The CDR3 totals 18 residues. The germline gives CDR1 MNHNS, CDR2 SASEGT. CDR3 in amino acids: CASSEAHPGGPMNYGYTF. The CDR3 DNA reads TGTGCCAGCAGTGAAGCCCACCCGGGGGGACCGATGAACTATGGCTACACCTTC.

J is TRBJ2-7 and V is TRBV7-9; D remains ambiguous. With 6 bases removed from V and 6 bases from J, the gap between germline ends came to 15 bases. The length of the CDR3 is 13 residues. In germline, CDR1 is SEHNR, CDR2 FQNEAQ (reference sequence). The CDR3 loop reads CASRSANGLEQYF. The CDR3, as DNA: TGTGCCAGCAGATCAGCCAATGGGCTCGAGCAGTACTTC.

The chain has TRBV7-2 and TRBJ2-3, with TRBD2 matching over 7 bases. V shed 5 bases, J shed 0 bases, and the junction held 8 bases outside the gene matches. CDR3 length: 16 residues. The germline V gene encodes CDR1 SGHTA and CDR2 FQGNSA. This chain's CDR3 is CASSGASGSSTDTQYF. CDR3 in DNA: TGTGCCAGCAGCGGGGCTAGCGGATCTAGCACAGATACGCAGTATTTT.

This chain uses TRBV7-3 with TRBJ2-2; TRBD2 is a possible D gene (6 bases). V gave up 0 bases and J gave up 1 base, with 15 bases separating them. CDR1 is SGHTA, CDR2 FQGTGA, per germline. The CDR3 has 18 residues. CDR3 in amino acids: CASSLTSSSVRNTGELFF. DNA of the CDR3: TGTGCCAGCAGCTTAACGTCCTCTAGCGTGAGGAACACCGGGGAGCTGTTTTTT.

This chain joins TRBV11-2 and TRBJ2-2, with D possibly matching TRBD2 (5 bases). The CDR3 consists of 13 residues. From germline, CDR1 is SGHAT and CDR2 FQNNGV. V dropped 1 base and J dropped 7 bases, with 7 bases sitting between them. CDR3 coding DNA: TGTGCCAGCAGCTTAGCGGGGTTCGGGGAGCTGTTTTTT. It is translated as CASSLAGFGELFF.